A single sample gave rise to the 13 T cell receptor beta chains below, sequenced in a study of cytomegalovirus exposure and HLA in healthy donors (dated by TCRdb to about 2017). The library was generated by the immunoSEQ multiplex PCR assay. A mixture of 60 forward primers for TCR Vbeta segments and 13 reverse primers for TCR Jbeta segments was used in the multiplex PCR. TCRdb retrieved this table from immuneACCESS and kept in-frame rearrangements only. Not all clones are present; in checked studies, unresolved V genes account for under half, and no reason is known for the remainder. The sample table holds around 150,000 clones, of which approximately 86% were seen once. Approximately 2% of the sample goes to the ten largest clones. The sample taken for sequencing was PBMCs. The source is a woman aged 18 to 35 in good health and CMV-seronegative.

CDR3 coding DNA: TGTGCCAGCAGCTGGGGGGGAACCCTCTATAATTCACCCCTCCACTTT. As protein: CASSWGGTLYNSPLHF. This chain uses TRBV5-6 with TRBJ1-6; possibly TRBD1 for D (5 bases). The CDR3 is 16 amino acids. Trimming left V 3 bases short and J 3 bases short, with 13 bases between. Germline V gene lookup returns CDR1 SGHDT and CDR2 YYEEEE. Variable domain in full (rest from reference TRBV5-6 and TRBJ1-6): DAGVTQSPTHLIKTRGQQVTLRCSPKSGHDTVSWYQQALGQGPQFIFQYYEEEERQRGNFPDRFSGHQFPNYSSELNVNALLLGDSALYLCASSWGGTLYNSPLHFGNGTRLTVT.

The rearrangement links TRBV4-2 to TRBJ1-6; no clear D. With 4 bases removed from V and 10 bases from J, the gap between germline ends came to 11 bases. This CDR3 comprises 13 residues. Germline CDR1 LGHNA, CDR2 YNFKEQ. The CDR3 DNA reads as TGTGCCAGCAGCCCCGAGGTGGAGTCACCCCTCCACTTT. This sequence encodes CASSPEVESPLHF.

The V call is TRBV19, the J call TRBJ1-1; the D gene is possibly TRBD1 (5 bases). Germline CDR1 reads LNHDA; CDR2 reads SQIVND (reference sequence). This CDR3 comprises 13 residues. V gave up 7 bases and J gave up 6 bases, with 15 bases separating them. CDR3 DNA: TGTGCCAGTAACCTGGGGGGGTGGGCTGAAGCTTTCTTT. Its translation is CASNLGGWAEAFF. Looking up the rest from reference TRBV19 and TRBJ1-1 gives the full variable domain: DGGITQSPKYLFRKEGQNVTLSCEQNLNHDAMYWYRQDPGQGLRLIYYSQIVNDFQKGDIAEGYSVSREKKESFPLTVTSAQKNPTAFYLCASNLGGWAEAFFGQGTRLTVV.

This CDR3 reads CASSLALGQVLYEQYF. The CDR3 nucleotides are TGCGCCAGCAGCTTGGCCCTAGGACAGGTCCTCTACGAGCAGTACTTC. The chain joins TRBV5-1 to TRBJ2-7, with 7 bases matching TRBD1. The germline V gene has CDR1 SGHRS and CDR2 YFSETQ. The CDR3 totals 16 residues. J lost 3 bases, V lost 0 bases, and 9 bases had no gene match. Full variable domain (remainder filled in from reference TRBV5-1 and TRBJ2-7): KAGVTQTPRYLIKTRGQQVTLSCSPISGHRSVSWYQQTPGQGLQFLFEYFSETQRNKGNFPGRFSGRQFSNSRSEMNVSTLELGDSALYLCASSLALGQVLYEQYFGPGTRLTVT.

This sequence joins TRBV19 and TRBJ2-3, with D possibly TRBD1 on 6 matching bases. The V end lost 1 base, the J end lost 3 bases, and 11 bases lay between the germline ends. From germline, CDR1 is LNHDA and CDR2 SQIVND (reference sequence). The length of the CDR3 is 15 residues. Here the CDR3 DNA reads TGTGCCAGTAGTATAGGGGCAGGGGAAACAGATACGCAGTATTTT. Residues: CASSIGAGETDTQYF.

The CDR3 DNA is TGTGCCAGCAGCTTAGCGGGACAGGGGGGAAACAATGAGCAGTTCTTC. This translates into CASSLAGQGGNNEQFF. The rearrangement uses TRBV7-9 and TRBJ2-1; 11 bases align to TRBD1. CDR3 length: 16 residues. Germline assignment: CDR1 SEHNR and CDR2 FQNEAQ (reference sequence). V was clipped by 0 bases and J by 5 bases; unmatched bases: 3.

V gene TRBV6-5 combines with J gene TRBJ2-7; a possible D gene is TRBD1 (6 bases). The CDR3 covers 15 residues. With 2 bases removed from V and 6 bases from J, the gap between germline ends came to 17 bases. Germline V gene lookup returns CDR1 MNHEY and CDR2 SVGAGI. The CDR3 coding sequence is TGTGCCAGCAGTTACGAGCAGGGGATATCTCGCGAGCAGTACTTC. It translates to CASSYEQGISREQYF.

V is TRBV6-1 and J is TRBJ2-2; D remains ambiguous. This CDR3 contains 15 residues. Germline-derived CDR1 and CDR2 are MNHNS and SASEGT. The V and J ends lost 2 bases and 3 bases respectively, with 10 bases between them. CDR3 DNA sequence: TGTGCCAGCAGTGAAATCCCGTCAGACACCGGGGAGCTGTTTTTT. Amino acids: CASSEIPSDTGELFF.

The chain joins TRBV10-3 to TRBJ2-1, with D perhaps TRBD2 (5 bases). The germline gives CDR1 ENHRY, CDR2 SYGVKD. Trimming left V 10 bases short and J 10 bases short, with 14 bases between. The CDR3 extends over 11 amino acids. CDR3 nucleotide sequence: TGTGCCACCTCGGACTCAGCGGAGCAGTTCTTC. As protein: CATSDSAEQFF.

The V and J genes are TRBV5-1 and TRBJ2-7; 14 nucleotides align to TRBD2. V was clipped by 0 bases and J by 0 bases; unmatched bases: 8. This CDR3 is 19 amino acids long. Germline V gene data show CDR1 as SGHRS and CDR2 as YFSETQ. DNA for the CDR3: TGCGCCAGCAGCTTGGCCCTGACTAGCGGGGGGGAGAGCTCCTACGAGCAGTACTTC. Its protein is CASSLALTSGGESSYEQYF. Full variable domain (rest looked up from reference TRBV5-1 and TRBJ2-7): KAGVTQTPRYLIKTRGQQVTLSCSPISGHRSVSWYQQTPGQGLQFLFEYFSETQRNKGNFPGRFSGRQFSNSRSEMNVSTLELGDSALYLCASSLALTSGGESSYEQYFGPGTRLTVT.

The V and J genes are TRBV28 and TRBJ2-2; perhaps TRBD1 as D (5 bases). The CDR3 extends over 14 amino acids. With 5 bases removed from V and 4 bases from J, the gap between germline ends came to 11 bases. The germline CDR1 and CDR2 sequences are MDHEN and SYDVKM. CDR3 coding DNA: TGTGCCAGCAGTCCATTAAGGGGCACCGGGGAGCTGTTTTTT. Residues: CASSPLRGTGELFF.

CDR3 residues: CASSLTGGDEQYF. The CDR3, as DNA: TGTGCCAGCAGCTTGACAGGGGGAGACGAGCAGTACTTC. J is TRBJ2-7 and V is TRBV7-3, with 9 positions matching TRBD1. J gave up 5 bases and V 3 bases, and 2 bases lay outside the gene matches. The CDR3 extends over 13 amino acids. Germline V CDR1 and CDR2: SGHTA, FQGTGA.

This clone was recorded a few times. The chain joins TRBV5-4 to TRBJ1-4; 11 positions agree with TRBD1. Germline V gene data show CDR1 as SGHNT and CDR2 as YYREEE (reference sequence). The CDR3 runs to 15 residues. The ends lost 3 bases at V and 7 bases at J; junction bases unmatched: 5. This CDR3 is CASSSGTGGAEKLFF. CDR3 in DNA: TGTGCCAGCAGCTCCGGGACAGGGGGGGCTGAAAAACTGTTTTTT.